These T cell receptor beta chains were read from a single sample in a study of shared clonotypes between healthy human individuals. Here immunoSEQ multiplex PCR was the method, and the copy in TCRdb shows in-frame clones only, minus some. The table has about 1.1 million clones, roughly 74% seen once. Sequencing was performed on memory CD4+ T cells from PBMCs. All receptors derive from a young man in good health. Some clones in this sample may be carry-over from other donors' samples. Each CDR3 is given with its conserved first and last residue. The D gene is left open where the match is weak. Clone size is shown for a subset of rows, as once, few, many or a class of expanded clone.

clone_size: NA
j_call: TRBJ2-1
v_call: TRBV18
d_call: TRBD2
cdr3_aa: CASSQGLDMDEQFF
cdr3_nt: TGTGCCAGCTCACAGGGACTAGATATGGATGAGCAGTTCTTC

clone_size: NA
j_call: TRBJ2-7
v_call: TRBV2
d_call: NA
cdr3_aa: CASGVSLGYEQYF
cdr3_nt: TGTGCCAGCGGTGTGAGTTTGGGGTACGAGCAGTACTTC

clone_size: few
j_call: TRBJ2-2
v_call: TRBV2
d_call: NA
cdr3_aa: CASSVLGSGELFF
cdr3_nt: TGTGCCAGCAGTGTTCTTGGGTCCGGGGAGCTGTTTTTT

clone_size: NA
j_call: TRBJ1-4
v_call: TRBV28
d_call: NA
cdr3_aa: CASSLPGVREKLFF
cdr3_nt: TGTGCCAGCAGTCTCCCAGGGGTTCGTGAAAAACTGTTTTTT

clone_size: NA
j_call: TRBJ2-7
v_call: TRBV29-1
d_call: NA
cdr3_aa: CSVGRDGEQYF
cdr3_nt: TGCAGCGTTGGTAGGGACGGCGAGCAGTACTTC

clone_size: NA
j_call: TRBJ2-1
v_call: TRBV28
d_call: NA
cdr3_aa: CASSLSPWEQFF
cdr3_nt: TGTGCCAGCAGTTTATCTCCTTGGGAGCAGTTCTTC

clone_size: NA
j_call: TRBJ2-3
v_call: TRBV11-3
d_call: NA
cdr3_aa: CASSLDRRTDTQYF
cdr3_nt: TGTGCCAGCAGCTTAGATCGGAGGACAGATACGCAGTATTTT

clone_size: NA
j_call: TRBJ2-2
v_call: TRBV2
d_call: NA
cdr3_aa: CASKINGELFF
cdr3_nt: TGTGCCAGCAAGATAAACGGGGAGCTGTTTTTT

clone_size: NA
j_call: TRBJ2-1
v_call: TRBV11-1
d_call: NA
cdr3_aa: CASSLSDVLNNEQFF
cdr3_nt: TGTGCCAGCAGCTTAAGCGACGTCCTTAACAATGAGCAGTTCTTC

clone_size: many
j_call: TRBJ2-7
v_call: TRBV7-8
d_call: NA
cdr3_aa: CASSSYRVVSGYEQYF
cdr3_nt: TGTGCCAGCAGCTCGTATCGGGTCGTCAGTGGGTACGAGCAGTACTTC

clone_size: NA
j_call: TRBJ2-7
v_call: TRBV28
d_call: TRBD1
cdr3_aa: CASSPSGWDRGPSEQYF
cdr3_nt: TGTGCCAGCAGTCCATCTGGCTGGGACAGGGGGCCTAGCGAGCAGTACTTC

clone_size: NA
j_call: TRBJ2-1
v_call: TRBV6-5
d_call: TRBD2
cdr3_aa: CASSSGGVGRYNEQFF
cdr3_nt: TGTGCCAGCAGTTCCGGGGGGGTAGGCCGCTACAATGAGCAGTTCTTC

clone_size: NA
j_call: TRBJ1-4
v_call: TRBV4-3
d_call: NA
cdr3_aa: CASGRATNEKLFF
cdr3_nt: TGCGCCAGCGGCCGAGCAACTAATGAAAAACTGTTTTTT

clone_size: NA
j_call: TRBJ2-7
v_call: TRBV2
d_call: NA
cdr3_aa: CASTSPGLYEQYF
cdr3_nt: TGTGCCAGCACCTCCCCGGGACTTTACGAGCAGTACTTC

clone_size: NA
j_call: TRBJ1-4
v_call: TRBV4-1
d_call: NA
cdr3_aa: CASSQRSLGEGEKLFF
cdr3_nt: TGCGCCAGCAGCCAAAGATCCTTGGGGGAGGGAGAAAAACTGTTTTTT

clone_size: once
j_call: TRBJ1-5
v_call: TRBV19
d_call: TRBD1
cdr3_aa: CASSIGVGQGANQPQHF
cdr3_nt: TGTGCCAGTAGTATTGGAGTGGGACAGGGGGCGAATCAGCCCCAGCATTTT

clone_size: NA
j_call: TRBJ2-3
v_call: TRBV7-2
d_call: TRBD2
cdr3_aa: CASSLATSGTTQYF
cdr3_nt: TGTGCCAGCAGCTTAGCTACTAGCGGGACAACGCAGTATTTT

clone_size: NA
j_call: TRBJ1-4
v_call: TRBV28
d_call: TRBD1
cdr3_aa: CASIRGLNEKLFF
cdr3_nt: TGTGCCAGCATCAGGGGGCTTAATGAAAAACTGTTTTTT

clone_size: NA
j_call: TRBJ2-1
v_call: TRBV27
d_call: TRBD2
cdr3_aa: CASTQRGLAGDQHEQFF
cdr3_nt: TGTGCCAGCACCCAGCGGGGACTAGCGGGAGATCAGCATGAGCAGTTCTTC

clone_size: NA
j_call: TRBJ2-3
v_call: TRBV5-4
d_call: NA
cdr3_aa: CASSLDTTSTDTQYF
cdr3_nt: TGTGCCAGCAGCTTGGACACGACATCCACAGATACGCAGTATTTT

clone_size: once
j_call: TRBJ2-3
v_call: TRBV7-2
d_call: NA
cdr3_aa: CASSLAFTDTQYF
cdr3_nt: TGTGCCAGCAGCTTGGCATTCACAGATACGCAGTATTTT

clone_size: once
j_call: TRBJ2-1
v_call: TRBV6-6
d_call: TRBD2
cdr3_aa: CASSYSTSGAYNEQFF
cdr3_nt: TGTGCCAGCAGTTATTCGACTAGCGGGGCCTACAATGAGCAGTTCTTC

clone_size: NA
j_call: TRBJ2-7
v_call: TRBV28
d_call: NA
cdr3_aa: CASRHKRWGLDEQYF
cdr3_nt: TGTGCCAGCAGACACAAGCGCTGGGGGCTAGACGAGCAGTACTTC

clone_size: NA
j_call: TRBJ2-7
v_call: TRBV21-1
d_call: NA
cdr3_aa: CASSRVEEQYF
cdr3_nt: TGTGCCAGCAGCAGAGTGGAGGAGCAGTACTTC

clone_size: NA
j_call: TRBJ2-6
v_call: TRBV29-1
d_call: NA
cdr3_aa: CSATHPPGANVLTF
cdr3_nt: TGCAGCGCAACCCACCCGCCTGGGGCCAACGTCCTGACTTTC

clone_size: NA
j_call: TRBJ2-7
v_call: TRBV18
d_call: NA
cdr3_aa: CASSPETGYEQYF
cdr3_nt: TGTGCCAGCTCACCGGAGACTGGGTACGAGCAGTACTTC

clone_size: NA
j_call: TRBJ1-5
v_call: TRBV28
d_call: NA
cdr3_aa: CASTGLLARAQHF
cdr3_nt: TGTGCCAGCACGGGACTCCTCGCCAGGGCCCAGCATTTT

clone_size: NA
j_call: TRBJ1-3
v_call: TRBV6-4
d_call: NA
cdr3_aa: CASTRQDSGNTIYF
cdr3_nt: TGTGCCAGCACGAGACAGGACTCTGGAAACACCATATATTTT

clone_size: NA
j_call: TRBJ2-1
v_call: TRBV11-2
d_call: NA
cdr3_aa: CASRVGQGYNEQFF
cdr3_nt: TGTGCCAGCAGGGTCGGGCAGGGGTACAATGAGCAGTTCTTC

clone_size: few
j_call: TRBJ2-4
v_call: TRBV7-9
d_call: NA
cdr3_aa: CASSSNQNIQYF
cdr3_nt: TGTGCCAGCAGCTCCAACCAAAACATTCAGTACTTC

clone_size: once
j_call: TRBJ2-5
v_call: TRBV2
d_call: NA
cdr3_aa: CASSVKGETQYF
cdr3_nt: TGTGCCAGCAGCGTTAAGGGGGAGACCCAGTACTTC

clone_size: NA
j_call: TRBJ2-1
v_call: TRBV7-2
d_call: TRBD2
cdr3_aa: CASSLAGYSGPLGEQFF
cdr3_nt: TGTGCCAGCAGCTTAGCGGGGTATAGCGGGCCCCTTGGGGAGCAGTTCTTC

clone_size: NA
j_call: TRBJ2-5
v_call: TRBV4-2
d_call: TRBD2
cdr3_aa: CASSPRTSQETQYF
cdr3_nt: TGTGCCAGCAGCCCTCGGACTAGCCAAGAGACCCAGTACTTC

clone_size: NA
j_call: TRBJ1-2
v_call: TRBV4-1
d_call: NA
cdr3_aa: CASSQVPAPGYTF
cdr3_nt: TGCGCCAGCAGCCAAGTCCCAGCACCTGGCTACACCTTC

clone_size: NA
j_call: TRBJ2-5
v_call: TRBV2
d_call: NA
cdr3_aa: CASAGGLQETQYF
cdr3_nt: TGTGCCAGCGCCGGAGGGCTCCAAGAGACCCAGTACTTC

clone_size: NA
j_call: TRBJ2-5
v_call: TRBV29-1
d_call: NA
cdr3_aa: CSVLRSRGAETQYF
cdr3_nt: TGCAGCGTCCTGCGTAGTCGGGGCGCGGAGACCCAGTACTTC

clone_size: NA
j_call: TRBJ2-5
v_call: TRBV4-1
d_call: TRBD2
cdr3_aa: CASSQEEVASGIGETQYF
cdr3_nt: TGCGCCAGCAGCCAAGAAGAGGTAGCTAGCGGGATTGGAGAGACCCAGTACTTC

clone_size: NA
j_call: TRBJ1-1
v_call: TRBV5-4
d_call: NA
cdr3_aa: CASSLPLGANTEAFF
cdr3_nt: TGTGCCAGCAGCTTGCCTCTGGGGGCTAACACTGAAGCTTTCTTT

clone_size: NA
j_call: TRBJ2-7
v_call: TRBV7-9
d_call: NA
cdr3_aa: CASSSWGQGSDEQYF
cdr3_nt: TGTGCCAGCAGCTCCTGGGGGCAGGGGAGCGACGAGCAGTACTTC

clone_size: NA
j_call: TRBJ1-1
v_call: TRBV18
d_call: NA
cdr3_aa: CASSPRMEGTNTEAFF
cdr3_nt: TGTGCCAGCTCACCACGGATGGAGGGAACAAACACTGAAGCTTTCTTT

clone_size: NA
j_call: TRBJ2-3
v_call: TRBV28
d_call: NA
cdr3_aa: CASSTRAPGTQYF
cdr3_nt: TGTGCCAGCAGTACCCGGGCCCCAGGTACGCAGTATTTT

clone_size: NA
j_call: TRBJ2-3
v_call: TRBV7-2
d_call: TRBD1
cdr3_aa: CASSLARGPSTDTQYF
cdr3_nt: TGTGCCAGCAGCTTAGCGAGGGGGCCGAGCACAGATACGCAGTATTTT

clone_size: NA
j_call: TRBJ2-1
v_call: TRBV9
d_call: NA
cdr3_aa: CASSVEGDAYNEQFF
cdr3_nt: TGTGCCAGCAGCGTAGAAGGGGACGCCTACAATGAGCAGTTCTTC

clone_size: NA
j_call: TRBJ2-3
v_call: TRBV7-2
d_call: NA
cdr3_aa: CASSLAGQTDTQYF
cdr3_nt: TGTGCCAGCAGCTTAGCGGGTCAGACAGATACGCAGTATTTT

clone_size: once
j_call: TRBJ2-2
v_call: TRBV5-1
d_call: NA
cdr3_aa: CASSLEFGELFF
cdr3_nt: TGCGCCAGCAGCTTGGAATTCGGGGAGCTGTTTTTT

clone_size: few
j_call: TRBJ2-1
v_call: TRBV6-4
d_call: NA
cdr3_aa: CASSDSGSRFDIDEQFF
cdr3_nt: TGTGCCAGCAGTGACTCTGGATCCCGCTTCGATATAGATGAGCAGTTCTTC

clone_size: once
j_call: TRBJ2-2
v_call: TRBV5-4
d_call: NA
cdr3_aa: CASSLGGPINTGELFF
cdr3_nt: TGTGCCAGCAGCTTGGGCGGGCCGATAAACACCGGGGAGCTGTTTTTT

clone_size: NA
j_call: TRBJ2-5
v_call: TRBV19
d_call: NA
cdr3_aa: CASSIQGTETQYF
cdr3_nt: TGTGCCAGTAGTATACAGGGTACGGAGACCCAGTACTTC

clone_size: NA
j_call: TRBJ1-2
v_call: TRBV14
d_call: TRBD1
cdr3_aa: CASSPGQGLSYYGYTF
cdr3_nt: TGTGCCAGCAGCCCGGGACAGGGGCTATCATACTATGGCTACACCTTC

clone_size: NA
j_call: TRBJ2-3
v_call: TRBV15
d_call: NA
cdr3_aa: CATSRGGGSRSTDTQYF
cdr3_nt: TGTGCCACCAGCAGAGGGGGCGGAAGCCGTAGCACAGATACGCAGTATTTT

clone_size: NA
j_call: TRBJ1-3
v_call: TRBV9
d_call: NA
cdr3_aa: CASSVDPGGTGNTIYF
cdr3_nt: TGTGCCAGCAGCGTAGATCCGGGGGGTACTGGAAACACCATATATTTT

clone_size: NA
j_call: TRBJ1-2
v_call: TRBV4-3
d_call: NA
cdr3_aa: CASSQDHGGDGYTF
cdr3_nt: TGCGCCAGCAGCCAAGACCACGGCGGGGATGGCTACACCTTC

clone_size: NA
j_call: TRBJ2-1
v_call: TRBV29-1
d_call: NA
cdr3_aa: CSVVALTYNEQFF
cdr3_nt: TGCAGCGTTGTCGCGCTAACCTACAATGAGCAGTTCTTC

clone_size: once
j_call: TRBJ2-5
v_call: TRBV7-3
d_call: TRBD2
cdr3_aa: CASSPGLAGVETQYF
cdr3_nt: TGTGCCAGCAGCCCCGGACTAGCGGGAGTGGAGACCCAGTACTTC

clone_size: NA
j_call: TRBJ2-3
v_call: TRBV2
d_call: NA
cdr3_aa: CASSVNLMGDVTDTQYF
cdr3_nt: TGTGCCAGCAGTGTTAACCTCATGGGTGATGTCACAGATACGCAGTATTTT

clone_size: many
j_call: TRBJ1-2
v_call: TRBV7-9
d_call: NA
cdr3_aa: CASSLARQGQAGGYTF
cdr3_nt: TGTGCCAGCAGCTTAGCGCGTCAGGGCCAGGCTGGAGGCTACACCTTC

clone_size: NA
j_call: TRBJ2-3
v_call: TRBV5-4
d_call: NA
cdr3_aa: CASSQPRDTQYF
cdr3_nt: TGTGCCAGCAGTCAACCCCGGGATACGCAGTATTTT

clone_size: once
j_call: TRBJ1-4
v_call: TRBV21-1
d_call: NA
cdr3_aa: CASSKEFGVFDEKLFF
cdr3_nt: TGTGCCAGCAGCAAAGAGTTTGGGGTCTTTGATGAAAAACTGTTTTTT